This T cell receptor beta chain appears in the sequencing data of a study of cytomegalovirus exposure and HLA in healthy donors. The J segment lost 3 bases and the V segment lost 0 bases, leaving 8 bases of the junction unmatched. This CDR3 contains 17 residues. The PCR employed 60 Vbeta primers together with 13 Jbeta primers. Repertoires were generated with immunoSEQ multiplex PCR, while TCRdb's copy carries only in-frame clones and drops some. Found here are 160,000 or so clones, 70% of them singletons; the top ten hold approximately 5%. The chain combines TRBV23-1 with TRBJ1-5, with 7 bases fitting TRBD1. TRBV23-1 qualifies as an ORF whose function is uncertain. This TCR came from a man younger than 30 in good health and CMV-seropositive. Sequencing was performed on PBMCs. The CDR3 spells CASSQSKGASNNQPQHF. CDR3 nucleotides: TGCGCCAGCAGTCAATCGAAGGGGGCGTCGAACAATCAGCCCCAGCATTTT.